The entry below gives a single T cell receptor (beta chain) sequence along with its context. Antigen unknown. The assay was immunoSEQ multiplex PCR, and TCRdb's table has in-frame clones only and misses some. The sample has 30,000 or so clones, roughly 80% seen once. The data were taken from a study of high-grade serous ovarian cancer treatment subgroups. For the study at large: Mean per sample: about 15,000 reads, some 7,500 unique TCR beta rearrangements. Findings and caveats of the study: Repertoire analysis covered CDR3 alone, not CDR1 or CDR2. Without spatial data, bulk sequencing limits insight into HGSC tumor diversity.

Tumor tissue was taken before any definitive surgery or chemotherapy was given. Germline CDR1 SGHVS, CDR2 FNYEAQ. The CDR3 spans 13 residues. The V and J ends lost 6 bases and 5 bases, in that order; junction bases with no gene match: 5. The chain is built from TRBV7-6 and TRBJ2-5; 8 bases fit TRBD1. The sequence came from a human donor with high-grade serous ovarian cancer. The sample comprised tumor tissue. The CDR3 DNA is TGTGCCAGCAGTTGGACAGGGTCGGAGACCCAGTACTTC. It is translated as CASSWTGSETQYF.